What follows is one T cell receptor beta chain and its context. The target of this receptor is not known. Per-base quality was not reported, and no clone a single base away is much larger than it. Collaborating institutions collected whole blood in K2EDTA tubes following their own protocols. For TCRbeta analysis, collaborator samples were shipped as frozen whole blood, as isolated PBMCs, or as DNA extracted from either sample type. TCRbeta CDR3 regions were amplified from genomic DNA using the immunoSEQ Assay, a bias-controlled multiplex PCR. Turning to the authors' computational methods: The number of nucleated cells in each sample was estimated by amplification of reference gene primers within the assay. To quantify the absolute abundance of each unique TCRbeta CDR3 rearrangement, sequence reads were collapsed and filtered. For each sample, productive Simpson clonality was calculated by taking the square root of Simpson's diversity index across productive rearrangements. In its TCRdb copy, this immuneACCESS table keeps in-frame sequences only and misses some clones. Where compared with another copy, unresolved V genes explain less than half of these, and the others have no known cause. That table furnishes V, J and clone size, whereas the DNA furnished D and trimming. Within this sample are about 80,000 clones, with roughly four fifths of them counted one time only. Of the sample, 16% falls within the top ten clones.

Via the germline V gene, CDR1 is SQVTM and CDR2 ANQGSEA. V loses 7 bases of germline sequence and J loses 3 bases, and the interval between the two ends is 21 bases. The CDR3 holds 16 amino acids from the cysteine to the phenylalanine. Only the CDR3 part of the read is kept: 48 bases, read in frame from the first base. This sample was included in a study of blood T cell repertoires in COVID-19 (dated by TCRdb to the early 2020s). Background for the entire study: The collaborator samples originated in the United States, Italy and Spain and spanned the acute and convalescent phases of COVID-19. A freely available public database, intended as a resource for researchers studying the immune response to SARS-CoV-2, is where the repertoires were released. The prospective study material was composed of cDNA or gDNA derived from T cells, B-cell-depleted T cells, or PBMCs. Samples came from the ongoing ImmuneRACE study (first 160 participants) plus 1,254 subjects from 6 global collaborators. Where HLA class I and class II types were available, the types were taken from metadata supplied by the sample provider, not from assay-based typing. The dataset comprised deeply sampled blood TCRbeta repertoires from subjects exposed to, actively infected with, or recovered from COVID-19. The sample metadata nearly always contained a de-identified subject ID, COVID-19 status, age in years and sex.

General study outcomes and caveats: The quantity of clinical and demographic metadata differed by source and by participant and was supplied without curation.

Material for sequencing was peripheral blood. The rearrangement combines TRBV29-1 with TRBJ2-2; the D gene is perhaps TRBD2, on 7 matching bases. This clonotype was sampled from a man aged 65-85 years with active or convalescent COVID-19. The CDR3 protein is CSGGAGGGFDTGELFF. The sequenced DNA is TGCAGCGGAGGGGCCGGCGGGGGCTTCGACACCGGGGAGCTGTTTTTT.